Presented here are 9 T cell receptor beta chains from one specimen sequenced in a study of cytotoxic CD8 clonotypes in ibrutinib-treated CLL. TCRdb's copy holds only in-frame clones and misses some; the assay was immunoSEQ multiplex PCR. The sample yields approximately 120,000 clones, around 80% seen once. This material consisted of PBMCs, taken after 24 months of ibrutinib treatment. The receptors were sampled from a human donor with chronic lymphocytic leukemia.

The chain joins TRBV18 to TRBJ2-1; 7 bases are shared with TRBD2. V gave up 5 bases and J gave up 9 bases; unmatched junction bases: 10. The germline CDR1 and CDR2 sequences are KGHSH and LQKENI. This CDR3 contains 14 residues. CDR3 region: CASSSGDDPSEQFF. CDR3 nucleotides: TGTGCCAGCTCAAGCGGGGACGACCCTAGTGAGCAGTTCTTC.

Note on this clone: Other DNA sequences within the sample encode an identical CDR3. The chain combines TRBV19 with TRBJ1-1; 9 bases are a match to TRBD1. The germline gives CDR1 LNHDA, CDR2 SQIVND (reference sequence). Trimming cost V 4 bases and J 5 bases; bases outside gene matches: 5. The CDR3 covers 14 residues. Written as DNA, the CDR3 is TGTGCCAGTAGTACCCGGACAGGGGTAACTGAAGCTTTCTTT. The encoded protein is CASSTRTGVTEAFF.

V and J are TRBV28 and TRBJ1-2; 8 bases fit TRBD1. V dropped 4 bases and J dropped 6; count of bases not matched to a gene: 10. CDR1 and CDR2 (germline): MDHEN, SYDVKM. The CDR3 has 15 amino acids. The CDR3 DNA follows: TGTGCCAGCAGTTCCCGACGGACAGGGTTGGATGGCTACACCTTC. Translated, it gives CASSSRRTGLDGYTF.

The rearrangement links TRBV7-2 to TRBJ1-2; 10 bases match TRBD1. CDR1 is SGHTA, CDR2 FQGNSA, per germline. V trimming: 1 base; J trimming: 5 bases; junction bases outside the gene matches: 1. CDR3 length equals 14 residues. Here the CDR3 DNA reads TGTGCCAGCAGCTTAGGGACAGGGGGATATGGCTACACCTTC. It codes for CASSLGTGGYGYTF.

The gene calls are TRBV6-5 and TRBJ2-2; D gene ambiguous. Deletions cut 5 bases from V and 6 bases from J, with 10 bases between. This CDR3 has 13 amino acids. CDR1 is MNHEY and CDR2 is SVGAGI in the germline V gene. The CDR3 loop is CASSPVVAGELFF. Here the CDR3 DNA reads TGTGCCAGCAGTCCCGTTGTGGCCGGGGAGCTGTTTTTT.

The chain recombines TRBV11-2 with TRBJ1-6; D remains unclear. CDR1 and CDR2 from the germline V gene are SGHAT and FQNNGV. The CDR3 runs 13 residues. V lost 6 bases, J lost 9 bases, and 12 bases lay in between. The CDR3 sequence: CASRLNLISPLHF. In nucleotides, the CDR3 is TGTGCCAGCAGACTCAACCTGATTTCACCCCTCCACTTT.

The chain couples TRBV10-3 to TRBJ2-5; tentatively, D is TRBD1 (5 bases). This CDR3 region has 15 residues. Germline lookup yields CDR1 ENHRY and CDR2 SYGVKD. Trimming cost V 0 bases and J 1 base, with 9 bases left between them. The CDR3 is CAISESRQSQETQYF. CDR3 DNA sequence: TGTGCCATCAGTGAGTCGAGACAGTCCCAAGAGACCCAGTACTTC.

The gene calls are TRBV11-2 and TRBJ2-3; a possible D gene is TRBD2 (5 bases). The CDR3 is 16 amino acids. The germline gives CDR1 SGHAT, CDR2 FQNNGV. Trimming removed 5 bases at V and 2 bases at J, with 17 bases between. The CDR3 sequence: CASSHGVDPSTDTQYF. For the CDR3, the DNA is TGTGCCAGCAGCCACGGGGTGGATCCCTCCACAGATACGCAGTATTTT.

The V and J genes are TRBV30 and TRBJ2-2, with a weak D call TRBD1 (6 bases). Deletions cut 5 bases from V and 4 bases from J, with 14 bases between. The CDR3 is 14 amino acids. The germline V gene has CDR1 GTSNPN and CDR2 SVGIG (reference sequence). The CDR3 is CAWEQGLGTGELFF. As DNA, the CDR3 is TGTGCCTGGGAACAGGGTTTGGGCACCGGGGAGCTGTTTTTT. Full variable domain (remainder filled in from reference TRBV30 and TRBJ2-2): SQTIHQWPATLVQPVGSPLSLECTVEGTSNPNLYWYRQAAGRGLQLLFYSVGIGQISSEVPQNLSASRPQDRQFILSSKKLLLSDSGFYLCAWEQGLGTGELFFGEGSRLTVL.